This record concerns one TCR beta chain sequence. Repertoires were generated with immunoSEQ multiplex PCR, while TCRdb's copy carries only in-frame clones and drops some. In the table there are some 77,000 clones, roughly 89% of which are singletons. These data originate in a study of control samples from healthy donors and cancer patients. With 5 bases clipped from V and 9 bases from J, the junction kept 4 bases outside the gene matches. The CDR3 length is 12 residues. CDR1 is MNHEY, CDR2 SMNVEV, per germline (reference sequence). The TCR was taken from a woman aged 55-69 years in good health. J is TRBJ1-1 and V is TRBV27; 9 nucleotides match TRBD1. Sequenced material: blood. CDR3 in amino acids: CASSPGTGKAFF. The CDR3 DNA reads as TGTGCCAGCAGTCCCGGGACAGGGAAAGCTTTCTTT.